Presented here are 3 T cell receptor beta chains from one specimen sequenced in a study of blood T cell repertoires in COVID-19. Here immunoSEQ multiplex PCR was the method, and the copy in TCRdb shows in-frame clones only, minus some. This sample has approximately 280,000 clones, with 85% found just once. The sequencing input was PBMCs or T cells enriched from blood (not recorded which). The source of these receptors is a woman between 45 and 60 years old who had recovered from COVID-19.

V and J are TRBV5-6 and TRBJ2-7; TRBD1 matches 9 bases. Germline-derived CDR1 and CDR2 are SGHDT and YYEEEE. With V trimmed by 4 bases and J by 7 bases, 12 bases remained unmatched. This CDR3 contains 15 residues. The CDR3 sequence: CASSTTGGFTREQYF. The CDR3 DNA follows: TGTGCCAGCAGCACGACAGGGGGGTTCACGAGGGAGCAGTACTTC.

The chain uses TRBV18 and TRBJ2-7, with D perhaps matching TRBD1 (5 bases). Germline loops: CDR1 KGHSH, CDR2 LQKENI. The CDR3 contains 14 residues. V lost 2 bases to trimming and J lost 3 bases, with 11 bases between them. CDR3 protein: CASSPANRNYEQYF. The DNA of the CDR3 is TGTGCCAGCTCACCAGCGAACAGGAACTACGAGCAGTACTTC.

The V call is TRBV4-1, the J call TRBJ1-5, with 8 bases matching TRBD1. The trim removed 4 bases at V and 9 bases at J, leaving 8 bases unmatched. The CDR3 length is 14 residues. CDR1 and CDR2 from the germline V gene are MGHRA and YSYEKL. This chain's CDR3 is CASSRTWTGLPQHF. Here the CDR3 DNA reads TGCGCCAGCAGCCGAACCTGGACAGGGCTGCCCCAGCATTTT.